A single sample is the source of the 2 T cell receptor beta chains below, sequenced in a study of blood T cell repertoires in COVID-19. The repertoire was sequenced with immunoSEQ multiplex PCR; TCRdb's copy has only in-frame clones and lacks some. The sample contains under 55,000 clones, 86% of which appear only once. The source material was peripheral blood. Receptors originate from a man aged 35 to 55 with active COVID-19.

V gene TRBV7-9 combines with J gene TRBJ1-1, with a possible D match to TRBD1 (5 bases). V lost 4 bases and J 6 bases, leaving 15 bases between the germline ends. In germline, CDR1 is SEHNR, CDR2 FQNEAQ (reference sequence). The CDR3 totals 14 residues. Here the CDR3 reads CASSSGVADAEAFF. The CDR3 DNA follows: TGTGCCAGCAGCTCGGGGGTGGCGGACGCTGAAGCTTTCTTT.

In this sample, this clone turned up a few times. The J gene is TRBJ1-1, the V gene TRBV12-3 or TRBV12-4; unclear D gene. The CDR3 is 13 amino acids. V lost 6 bases to trimming and J lost 2 bases, with 10 bases between them. The CDR3 is CASSLVLNTEAFF. In nucleotides, the CDR3 is TGTGCCAGCAGCCTAGTCCTTAACACTGAAGCTTTCTTT.